The 23 T cell receptor beta chains given below trace back to one sample, sequenced in a study of shared clonotypes between healthy human individuals. Profiling relied on immunoSEQ multiplex PCR, and the TCRdb table lists in-frame clones only, not all of them. The sample contains approximately 980,000 clones, 76% of which appear only once. The sequenced material came from memory CD4+ T cells sorted from blood. Subset in this sample: CD45RA-negative fraction. The receptor source for this set is a man younger than 35 in good health.

V gene TRBV19 combines with J gene TRBJ1-1; 7 nucleotides agree with TRBD1. Per germline, CDR1 LNHDA and CDR2 SQIVND (reference sequence). The CDR3 spans 13 residues. Germline trimming cut 6 bases from V and 4 bases from J; bases unmatched to any gene: 5. The CDR3 DNA sequence: TGTGCCAGTAGCGGGACAGAGCGCACTGAAGCTTTCTTT. It is translated as CASSGTERTEAFF.

The chain joins TRBV11-2 to TRBJ2-3, with 7 positions matching TRBD2. The CDR3 is 13 residues long. Trimming removed 4 bases from V and 6 bases from J; junction bases left unmatched: 4. Germline CDR1 SGHAT, CDR2 FQNNGV. DNA of the CDR3: TGTGCCAGCAGCTCGACTAGCTTCGATACGCAGTATTTT. It codes for CASSSTSFDTQYF.

The rearrangement links TRBV18 to TRBJ2-2; D is undetermined. V shed 4 bases and J shed 5 bases, with 5 bases lying between them. CDR3 size: 12 residues. Germline CDR1 is KGHSH and CDR2 is LQKENI. CDR3 sequence (DNA): TGTGCCAGCTCACATCAAACCGGGGAGCTGTTTTTT. This sequence encodes CASSHQTGELFF. The variable domain in full, with the rest retrieved from reference TRBV18 and TRBJ2-2, is NAGVMQNPRHLVRRRGQEARLRCSPMKGHSHVYWYRQLPEEGLKFMVYLQKENIIDESGMPKERFSAEFPKEGPSILRIQQVVRGDSAAYFCASSHQTGELFFGEGSRLTVL.

The CDR3 sequence is CASRKGAFNQPQHF. The CDR3 nucleotides are TGTGCCAGCAGGAAAGGGGCCTTCAATCAGCCCCAGCATTTT. V usage is TRBV6-1 and J usage is TRBJ1-5; TRBD1 is a possible D gene (5 bases). V lost 6 bases, J lost 3 bases, and 12 bases lay in between. Germline values: CDR1 MNHNS, CDR2 SASEGT. The CDR3 totals 14 residues.

This clone was recorded at least ten times. The gene calls are TRBV27 and TRBJ2-7, with D unclear. Germline lookup yields CDR1 MNHEY and CDR2 SMNVEV (reference sequence). V dropped 5 bases and J dropped 0 bases, with 11 bases sitting between them. This CDR3 region has 14 residues. CDR3 in amino acids: CASSMTFISYEQYF. The CDR3 DNA follows: TGTGCCAGCAGTATGACCTTTATCTCCTACGAGCAGTACTTC.

V gene TRBV28 combines with J gene TRBJ2-5; 7 bases agree with TRBD1. V lost 9 bases and J lost 5; bases outside the gene matches: 12. Germline V gene data show CDR1 as MDHEN and CDR2 as SYDVKM. The CDR3 sequence is 14 residues long. The CDR3 here is CASSTGTTWETQYF. DNA for the CDR3: TGTGCCAGTTCGACAGGGACGACGTGGGAGACCCAGTACTTC.

The rearrangement links TRBV6-6 to TRBJ1-5; D not certain. The CDR3 loop spans 14 amino acids. The germline CDR1 and CDR2 sequences are MNHNY and SVGAGI (reference sequence). Trimming shortened V by 2 bases and J by 7 bases, and 12 bases separated the two germline ends. The CDR3: CASSYVLGNQPQHF. CDR3 coding DNA: TGTGCCAGCAGTTACGTCTTGGGGAACCAGCCCCAGCATTTT.

This clone was seen more than once but under ten times. This sequence joins TRBV6-5 and TRBJ2-3; maybe TRBD2 (6 bases). Germline values: CDR1 MNHEY, CDR2 SVGAGI. The CDR3 runs 15 residues. V lost 5 bases and J 6 bases, leaving 18 bases between the germline ends. The CDR3 sequence is CASSPRLGASDTQYF. In nucleotides, the CDR3 is TGTGCCAGCAGTCCTCGACTAGGAGCCAGTGATACGCAGTATTTT.

Comments on this clone: The sample carries other DNA sequences with the same CDR3. V is TRBV14 and J is TRBJ1-2, with D uncertain. This CDR3 spans 13 amino acids. Germline CDR1 and CDR2: SGHDN and FVKESK. V was trimmed by 1 base and J by 0 bases, leaving 3 bases between them. In DNA form, the CDR3 reads TGTGCCAGCAGCCAAGTTACTAACTATGGCTACACCTTC. Protein sequence: CASSQVTNYGYTF.

This sequence joins TRBV9 and TRBJ2-3; 9 bases are a match to TRBD1. The CDR3 contains 16 residues. J was trimmed by 3 bases and V by 0 bases; bases with no gene match: 5. In germline, CDR1 is SGDLS, CDR2 YYNGEE. CDR3 coding DNA: TGTGCCAGCAGCGTAGCGACAGGGGGTTTTACAGATACGCAGTATTTT. Translating gives CASSVATGGFTDTQYF.

The chain links TRBV18 to TRBJ1-5; D is perhaps TRBD1 (5 bases). The ends were cut back, 4 bases at V and 3 bases at J, with 19 bases in the middle. The CDR3 contains 17 residues. The germline V gene has CDR1 KGHSH and CDR2 LQKENI. CDR3 nucleotides: TGTGCCAGCTCACTCTGGGGCCTCCAAAGTCCCAATCAGCCCCAGCATTTT. The encoded protein is CASSLWGLQSPNQPQHF.

This rearrangement joins TRBV7-2 to TRBJ2-1; D remains unclear. V was clipped by 5 bases and J by 10 bases, with 21 bases between them. The length of the CDR3 is 15 residues. Germline V lookup: CDR1 SGHTA, CDR2 FQGNSA. For the CDR3, the DNA is TGTGCCAGCAGCACTTCGTGGACCGGTCCCAGCGAGCAGTTCTTC. Amino acids: CASSTSWTGPSEQFF.

With regard to this clone: The sample has other DNA sequences that encode this CDR3 too. The CDR3 DNA reads as TGTGCCAGCAGTGAATCTGGACAGTCCTATGGCTACACCTTC. Its translation is CASSESGQSYGYTF. V and J are TRBV6-1 and TRBJ1-2; D might be TRBD1 (6 bases). There are 14 residues in the CDR3. Germline V gene lookup returns CDR1 MNHNS and CDR2 SASEGT. V was trimmed by 2 bases and J by 4 bases, leaving 11 bases between them.

The chain couples TRBV29-1 to TRBJ2-1; the D is unclear. There are 14 residues in the CDR3. The ends were cut back, 3 bases at V and 4 bases at J, with 13 bases in the middle. Looked up from germline, CDR1 is SQVTM and CDR2 is ANQGSEA. The CDR3 coding sequence is TGCAGCGTTGATAGACAAACCCTGTACAATGAGCAGTTCTTC. Translation gives CSVDRQTLYNEQFF.

This chain links TRBV4-1 with TRBJ2-3; tentative D call: TRBD2 (6 bases). The length of the CDR3 is 13 residues. V lost 0 bases and J 8 bases, leaving 9 bases between the germline ends. Per the germline V gene, CDR1 is MGHRA and CDR2 is YSYEKL. The CDR3 coding sequence is TGCGCCAGCAGCCAAGATCCGGGGGTTACGCAGTATTTT. It codes for CASSQDPGVTQYF.

CDR3 amino acids: CASSQIPGQGNYEQYF. The CDR3 region has the DNA TGCGCCAGCAGCCAAATACCGGGACAGGGTAACTACGAGCAGTACTTC. The chain uses TRBV5-1 and TRBJ2-7; 9 nucleotides match TRBD1. CDR3 length: 16 amino acids. CDR1 and CDR2 from the germline V gene are SGHRS and YFSETQ. The J segment lost 3 bases and the V segment lost 4 bases, leaving 11 bases of the junction unmatched.

In the case of this clone: An end of the junction does not agree with germline; a read error may underlie this. The chain is built from TRBV6-6 and TRBJ2-7, with TRBD2 matching over 13 bases. This CDR3 region has 13 residues. Germline V gene sequence: CDR1 MNHNY, CDR2 SVGAGI (reference sequence). The CDR3 DNA is TGTGCCAGCAGTCCCTGGACTAGCGGGGGATCTGAATTC. Translated, it gives CASSPWTSGGSEF.

This clone occurred a few times. Other DNA sequences in the sample encode the same CDR3. The V gene is TRBV29-1, the J gene TRBJ1-2; perhaps TRBD1 as D (5 bases). The CDR3 covers 11 residues. Trimming took off 3 bases at V and 7 bases at J, with 9 bases between the two ends. The germline V gene has CDR1 SQVTM and CDR2 ANQGSEA. CDR3 amino acids: CSVDQGSGYTF. DNA for the CDR3: TGCAGCGTTGATCAGGGAAGTGGCTACACCTTC.

The DNA for the CDR3 is TGTGCCAGCAGTCAAGACACAGGGACTCCATCACAGTACTTC. Amino acids: CASSQDTGTPSQYF. This chain connects TRBV6-1 to TRBJ2-7; D may be TRBD1 or TRBD2 (6 bases each). Per the germline V gene, CDR1 is MNHNS and CDR2 is SASEGT. This CDR3 spans 14 amino acids. The V and J ends lost 5 bases and 10 bases respectively, with 21 bases between them.

The chain uses TRBV18 and TRBJ2-5, with 10 bases fitting TRBD1. The J segment lost 4 bases and the V segment lost 3 bases, leaving 2 bases of the junction unmatched. The CDR3 totals 14 residues. The V gene's germline CDR1 is KGHSH and CDR2 LQKENI. The CDR3 nucleotides read TGTGCCAGCTCACCGCGACAGGGGGCAGAGACCCAGTACTTC. This translates into CASSPRQGAETQYF.

This clone occurred a few times. The chain links TRBV6-5 to TRBJ1-6; 8 positions agree with TRBD1. Germline CDR1 and CDR2: MNHEY and SVGAGI. The ends lost 6 bases at V and 10 bases at J; junction bases unmatched: 8. The CDR3 is made up of 14 amino acids. CDR3 DNA: TGTGCCAGCAGACCGCAGGGGGCCGGATCACCCCTCCACTTT. It specifies CASRPQGAGSPLHF.

V usage is TRBV7-2 and J usage is TRBJ2-2; 9 nucleotides line up with TRBD1. Germline CDR1 SGHTA, CDR2 FQGNSA. CDR3 length equals 16 residues. With 1 base clipped from V and 6 bases from J, the junction kept 6 bases outside the gene matches. The CDR3 loop reads CASSLGPGTGPGELFF. CDR3 sequence (DNA): TGTGCCAGCAGCTTAGGTCCCGGGACAGGGCCCGGGGAGCTGTTTTTT. The full variable domain, with the rest looked up from reference TRBV7-2 and TRBJ2-2, is GAGVSQSPSNKVTEKGKDVELRCDPISGHTALYWYRQSLGQGLEFLIYFQGNSAPDKSGLPSDRFSAERTGGSVSTLTIQRTQQEDSAVYLCASSLGPGTGPGELFFGEGSRLTVL.

This clone was found a few times. The rearrangement joins TRBV5-4 to TRBJ2-7; D possibly matches TRBD1 or TRBD2 (6 bases each). The CDR3 loop spans 15 amino acids. Trimming left V 3 bases short and J 1 base short, with 14 bases between. Germline values: CDR1 SGHNT, CDR2 YYREEE (reference sequence). The CDR3: CASSWGASKSYEQYF. In DNA, the CDR3 is TGTGCCAGCAGCTGGGGGGCTTCAAAATCCTACGAGCAGTACTTC.